These 14 T cell receptor beta chains were sequenced from one sample in a study of cytomegalovirus exposure and HLA in healthy donors. This table comes from immunoSEQ multiplex PCR, and its TCRdb copy is limited to in-frame clones, with some not included. This table has roughly 60,000 clones, around 95% appearing once. Sequenced input: PBMCs. The receptors shown here come from a woman between 18 and 29 years old in good health and CMV-seropositive.

The rearrangement uses TRBV5-4 and TRBJ2-4; D is unresolved. From germline, CDR1 is SGHNT and CDR2 YYREEE (reference sequence). The CDR3 totals 13 residues. Trimming left V 4 bases short and J 0 bases short, with 5 bases between. The CDR3, as DNA: TGTGCCAGCAGCCCAGAAGCCAAAAACATTCAGTACTTC. This gives the protein CASSPEAKNIQYF.

The gene calls are TRBV19 and TRBJ1-4; 9 bases map to TRBD1. Germline assignment: CDR1 LNHDA and CDR2 SQIVND (reference sequence). The CDR3 consists of 15 residues. J gave up 7 bases and V 3 bases, and 6 bases lay outside the gene matches. The chain's CDR3 is CASSILGQGREKLFF. CDR3 DNA: TGTGCCAGTAGTATCCTAGGACAGGGGCGTGAAAAACTGTTTTTT.

CDR3 DNA sequence: TGCGCCAGCAGCCCCACTAGCGGGACTTACAATGAGCAGTTCTTC. Its protein product is CASSPTSGTYNEQFF. This chain uses TRBV5-1 with TRBJ2-1; 10 bases align to TRBD2. The CDR3 extends over 15 amino acids. Per the germline V gene, CDR1 is SGHRS and CDR2 is YFSETQ. Losses at the gene ends were 4 bases for V and 4 bases for J; bases not matched to a gene: 5.

V and J are TRBV7-3 and TRBJ2-1; no clear D. The CDR3 consists of 13 residues. The germline V gene has CDR1 SGHTA and CDR2 FQGTGA. Trimming left V 2 bases short and J 6 bases short, with 8 bases between. The CDR3 region is CASSLLRGNEQFF. The CDR3 DNA follows: TGTGCCAGCAGCTTACTCCGCGGCAATGAGCAGTTCTTC.

This chain uses TRBV21-1 with TRBJ1-2; the table assigns TRBD1, which was not confirmed against the DNA. TRBV21-1 is classified as a pseudogene. The CDR3 covers 10 residues. The CDR3 region is CASSNRAGHF. The CDR3 DNA reads TGTGCCAGCAGCAATAGGGCAGGGCACTTC.

The rearrangement joins TRBV5-6 to TRBJ1-1; D unresolved. CDR1 and CDR2 from the germline V gene are SGHDT and YYEEEE. The CDR3 covers 17 residues. V lost 1 base and J 4 bases, leaving 20 bases between the germline ends. CDR3 bases: TGTGCCAGCAGCTTGTTAGGAACGACAAGTCGGGGCACTGAAGCTTTCTTT. Protein: CASSLLGTTSRGTEAFF.

This clone was recorded once. V gene TRBV30 combines with J gene TRBJ2-5; 14 bases fit TRBD2. J lost 5 bases, V lost 0 bases, and 8 bases had no gene match. Germline V lookup: CDR1 GTSNPN, CDR2 SVGIG (reference sequence). The CDR3 spans 17 residues. CDR3 region: CAWSVGTSGSWRETQYF. Written as DNA, the CDR3 is TGTGCCTGGAGTGTAGGGACTAGCGGGAGTTGGCGGGAGACCCAGTACTTC.

This chain uses TRBV11-2 with TRBJ1-2, with TRBD1 as a possible D gene (5 bases). The V end was cut by 5 bases, the J end by 8 bases, with 15 bases between. Germline loops: CDR1 SGHAT, CDR2 FQNNGV. The length of the CDR3 is 13 residues. The CDR3 sequence is CASSPRDLPGYTF. The CDR3 nucleotides read TGTGCCAGCAGCCCGCGGGACCTACCGGGCTACACCTTC.

The genes are TRBV30 and TRBJ2-2, with D perhaps matching TRBD2 (5 bases). V was cut by 4 bases and J by 4 bases, with 16 bases left in between. The CDR3 has 15 residues. From germline, CDR1 is GTSNPN and CDR2 SVGIG (reference sequence). The CDR3 is CAWNEGALGTGELFF. Written as DNA, the CDR3 is TGTGCCTGGAACGAGGGAGCCTTGGGCACCGGGGAGCTGTTTTTT.

The chain has TRBV5-1 and TRBJ2-5; D is ambiguous. Trimming shortened V by 3 bases and J by 2 bases, and 2 bases separated the two germline ends. The CDR3 extends over 11 amino acids. Germline V gene data show CDR1 as SGHRS and CDR2 as YFSETQ. The CDR3 sequence: CASSSQETQYF. CDR3 nucleotide sequence: TGCGCCAGCAGCTCTCAAGAGACCCAGTACTTC. Variable domain in full (rest from reference TRBV5-1 and TRBJ2-5): KAGVTQTPRYLIKTRGQQVTLSCSPISGHRSVSWYQQTPGQGLQFLFEYFSETQRNKGNFPGRFSGRQFSNSRSEMNVSTLELGDSALYLCASSSQETQYFGPGTRLLVL.

This clone was seen a few times. V gene TRBV7-9 combines with J gene TRBJ2-1, with 10 bases fitting TRBD2. The CDR3 runs to 16 residues. Germline CDR1 is SEHNR and CDR2 is FQNEAQ (reference sequence). Trimming cost V 5 bases and J 7 bases; bases outside gene matches: 11. The CDR3 nucleotides read TGTGCCAGCAGCCCCACTAGCGGGACCTCTAAGAATGAGCAGTTCTTC. Translating it yields CASSPTSGTSKNEQFF.

V is TRBV27 and J is TRBJ2-2; 10 nucleotides match TRBD1. V shed 5 bases and J 1 base; nucleotides not matched to a gene: 7. The CDR3 sequence is 17 residues long. CDR1 and CDR2 (germline): MNHEY, SMNVEV (reference sequence). CDR3 DNA: TGTGCCAGCAGTCCCCTTAGGACAGGGGGGAACACCGGGGAGCTGTTTTTT. The encoded protein is CASSPLRTGGNTGELFF.

The chain employs TRBV28 and TRBJ2-7, with D maybe TRBD1 (5 bases). Trimming cost V 7 bases and J 2 bases, with 15 bases left between them. This CDR3 contains 14 residues. Germline V gene sequence: CDR1 MDHEN, CDR2 SYDVKM. This CDR3 is CASIASRVTYEQYF. The DNA for the CDR3 is TGTGCCAGCATTGCTTCCAGGGTAACCTACGAGCAGTACTTC. Variable domain in full (rest from reference TRBV28 and TRBJ2-7): DVKVTQSSRYLVKRTGEKVFLECVQDMDHENMFWYRQDPGLGLRLIYFSYDVKMKEKGDIPEGYSVSREKKERFSLILESASTNQTSMYLCASIASRVTYEQYFGPGTRLTVT.

The rearrangement uses TRBV6-1 and TRBJ1-1; a possible D gene is TRBD1 (5 bases). V lost 4 bases, J lost 1 base, and 22 bases lay in between. This CDR3 is built from 18 residues. Germline V lookup: CDR1 MNHNS, CDR2 SASEGT. The CDR3 DNA reads TGTGCCAGCAGTGTCTATCCCAGCAGGGTAGGAACGAACACTGAAGCTTTCTTT. This encodes CASSVYPSRVGTNTEAFF.